The 10 T cell receptor beta chains listed next were all sequenced from one sample in a study of T-cell memory formation after mild COVID-19. TCRdb re-called the 5' RACE reads with MiXCR, one entry per CDR3 protein. The sample lists hundreds of thousands of distinct CDR3 sequences, around 30% occurring once. Sample: PBMCs or a T cell subset sorted from them (not recorded which). These receptors all come from an adult woman who had mild COVID-19 (a few samples of this study predate the infection). Cell type and time point are not known.

The genes are TRBV11-1 and TRBJ2-5; tentatively, D is TRBD2 (6 bases). The V gene's germline CDR1 is SGHAT and CDR2 FQDESV (reference sequence). CDR3 length equals 16 residues. Trimming left V 1 base short and J 1 base short, with 13 bases between. CDR3 in DNA: TGTGCCAGCAGCTTAGGGAGCGTGCGGGGCCAAGAGACCCAGTACTTC. Its protein is CASSLGSVRGQETQYF. The complete variable domain, with remaining parts taken from reference TRBV11-1 and TRBJ2-5, reads EAEVAQSPRYKITEKSQAVAFWCDPISGHATLYWYRQILGQGPELLVQFQDESVVDDSQLPKDRFSAERLKGVDSTLKIQPAELGDSAMYLCASSLGSVRGQETQYFGPGTRLLVL.

In its sample, this clonotype was seen a few times. The chain has TRBV7-8 and TRBJ2-3; D remains ambiguous. Trimming left V 1 base short and J 3 bases short, with 14 bases between. CDR1 and CDR2 from the germline V gene are SGHVS and FQNEAQ. The CDR3 covers 16 residues. The DNA for the CDR3 is TGTGCCAGCAGCTTAGGGACCCTCCACGGGACAGATACGCAGTATTTT. Translated: CASSLGTLHGTDTQYF.

This clonotype was found a few times. This chain links TRBV4-2 with TRBJ1-2, with a tentative D call TRBD1 (6 bases). The CDR3 sequence is 14 residues long. Looked up from germline, CDR1 is LGHNA and CDR2 is YNFKEQ. Trimming left V 2 bases short and J 5 bases short, with 12 bases between. Written as DNA, the CDR3 is TGTGCCAGCAGCCAACGTGTGCAGGGGTATGGCTACACCTTC. It translates to CASSQRVQGYGYTF.

This clonotype turned up a few times. The rearrangement uses TRBV29-1 and TRBJ1-1; 9 bases agree with TRBD1. The junction had 6 bases not matched to a gene; V was cut back by 3 bases and J by 4 bases. The CDR3 runs to 14 residues. Germline V CDR1 and CDR2: SQVTM, ANQGSEA. This chain's CDR3 is CSVETPTGGTEAFF. CDR3 bases: TGCAGCGTTGAGACTCCGACAGGGGGCACTGAAGCTTTCTTT.

This clonotype was counted only a few times. The chain uses TRBV20-1 and TRBJ1-2, with D maybe TRBD1 (5 bases). This CDR3 comprises 15 residues. Germline lookup yields CDR1 DFQATT and CDR2 SNEGSKA (reference sequence). Trimming stripped 0 bases from V and 7 bases from J, with 18 bases between. CDR3 residues: CSAREATALKGGYTF. CDR3 DNA: TGCAGTGCTAGAGAGGCGACAGCTCTCAAGGGTGGCTACACCTTC.

Only a few counts were recorded for this clonotype. V gene TRBV18 combines with J gene TRBJ1-1, with TRBD1 matching 7 bases. The CDR3 has 14 residues. The junction had 5 bases not matched to a gene; V was cut back by 2 bases and J by 5 bases. CDR1 is KGHSH and CDR2 is LQKENI in the germline V gene. In DNA, the CDR3 is TGTGCCAGCTCACCAACCACAGGGGAAACTGAAGCTTTCTTT. Translated, it gives CASSPTTGETEAFF.

The chain combines TRBV30 with TRBJ2-1; 7 positions agree with TRBD1. The length of the CDR3 is 14 residues. Germline V gene data show CDR1 as GTSNPN and CDR2 as SVGIG (reference sequence). The trim removed 4 bases at V and 10 bases at J, leaving 13 bases unmatched. CDR3 nucleotide sequence: TGTGCCTGGAACCGGGACAGCGGAAGGGGGGAGCAGTTCTTC. This sequence encodes CAWNRDSGRGEQFF. Filled out from reference TRBV30 and TRBJ2-1, the complete variable domain reads SQTIHQWPATLVQPVGSPLSLECTVEGTSNPNLYWYRQAAGRGLQLLFYSVGIGQISSEVPQNLSASRPQDRQFILSSKKLLLSDSGFYLCAWNRDSGRGEQFFGPGTRLTVL.

The V and J genes are TRBV9 and TRBJ2-7; D possibly uses TRBD1 or TRBD2 (5 bases each). Germline V lookup: CDR1 SGDLS, CDR2 YYNGEE. CDR3 size: 15 residues. Trimming cost V 0 bases and J 2 bases, with 12 bases left between them. CDR3 residues: CASSVAEGQPYEQYF. The CDR3 DNA reads TGTGCCAGCAGCGTAGCTGAGGGGCAGCCCTACGAGCAGTACTTC.

J is TRBJ2-1 and V is TRBV11-2, with D possibly TRBD1 on 5 matching bases. The V gene's germline CDR1 is SGHAT and CDR2 FQNNGV. The V gene lost 3 bases and the J gene lost 3 bases, with 9 bases spanning the gap. The CDR3 contains 14 residues. As DNA, the CDR3 is TGTGCCAGCAGCTTGGCAGGGCGCTACAATGAGCAGTTCTTC. Protein product: CASSLAGRYNEQFF. Variable domain in full (rest from reference TRBV11-2 and TRBJ2-1): EAGVAQSPRYKIIEKRQSVAFWCNPISGHATLYWYQQILGQGPKLLIQFQNNGVVDDSQLPKDRFSAERLKGVDSTLKIQPAKLEDSAVYLCASSLAGRYNEQFFGPGTRLTVL.

J is TRBJ1-2 and V is TRBV3-1; D remains unclear. Trimming cost V 1 base and J 4 bases, with 19 bases left between them. Germline values: CDR1 LGHDT, CDR2 YNNKEL (reference sequence). This CDR3 spans 17 amino acids. The CDR3 DNA reads as TGTGCCAGCAGCCAAGCGGGCGGACGGGTATTAGGCTATGGCTACACCTTC. Translating it yields CASSQAGGRVLGYGYTF.